This TCR beta chain was observed in a study of blood T cell repertoires in COVID-19. Study as a whole: Italy, Spain and the United States were the sources of the convalescent and acute COVID-19 samples. T cells, B-cell-depleted T cells, or PBMCs supplied cDNA or gDNA.

The CDR3 runs 17 residues. The V and J ends lost 0 bases and 7 bases, in that order; junction bases with no gene match: 12. Germline loops: CDR1 SNHLY, CDR2 FYNNEI. This clone was counted a few times. Methods used by the authors: Cell counts per sample came from amplifying reference gene primers. The data were produced by immunoSEQ multiplex PCR, yet TCRdb's version contains in-frame clones alone and is incomplete. Clone size and the V and J calls come from that table; the DNA yielded D and trimming. The sample consists of 150,000 to 180,000 clones, approximately 80% of them appearing once. This chain uses TRBV2 with TRBJ1-5; 7 bases align to TRBD1. The sample taken for sequencing was peripheral blood. The receptor's source is a woman aged 55-69 years with acute or convalescent COVID-19. CDR3 protein: CASSEAGGPKGDQPQHF. CDR3 nucleotides: TGTGCCAGCAGTGAAGCAGGGGGCCCTAAAGGAGACCAGCCCCAGCATTTT.